This T cell receptor (beta chain) was identified in a study of identical twins (dated by TCRdb to about 2016). In terms of the full investigation: To test whether fetal clonotypes persist, this study deep-sequenced TCR alpha and beta repertoires from monozygotic twins, from unrelated adults of various ages, and from cord blood. Replicate twin experiments were performed at different times using different library preparation protocols to rule out contamination.

Every donor in the study was a healthy Caucasian. The twin cohort comprised three pairs of female monozygotic twins, all aged roughly 18 to 29 years. Peripheral blood mononuclear cells were the source from which RNA for the TCR libraries was isolated. Overall study outcomes, separate from this receptor: Out-of-frame TCR alpha sharing in monozygotic twins was systematically underestimated by recombination models, whereas sharing between unrelated individuals was in agreement with the recombination models. Compared with coincidental sharing between unrelated individuals, an excess of low generation-probability sequences was observed among out-of-frame TCR alpha sequences shared between twins. Because the same donors could not be followed over many years, the conclusions relied on cross-sectional statistical analysis. Excess twin sharing in beta out-of-frame sequences was weaker because fewer shared sequences lowered the signal-to-noise ratio. Abundant cord blood beta clonotypes had fewer insertions, young adult naive repertoires showed a similar but weaker trend, and memory repertoires showed no such trend. Zero-insertion analyses could be partly confounded by invariant T cells such as MAIT and iNKT, although diverse VJ usage argued against such confounding for most clonotypes.

This clonotype has more than one count but fewer than ten. Its recognized antigen is unknown. Qualities for individual bases were not recorded, and no much larger clone is one base off. Receptors were amplified or captured by 5' RACE. TCRdb names Illumina HiSeq 2000 as the instrument used. A universal primer binding site was introduced by template switching, and a unique molecular identifier was present in the final cDNA, enabling accurate counting of TCR cDNA molecules. Specific primers in the conserved constant-segment region were used to synthesize first-strand cDNA for TCR alpha and beta chains. To control for contamination, every cDNA library was double barcoded, receiving both a SMART-Mk sample barcode and Illumina barcodes. TruSeq adapter sequences along with Illumina sample barcodes were introduced in two successive PCR steps. The TCR alpha and beta cDNA libraries were sequenced on the Illumina HiSeq platform using custom primers. The study's own analysis went as follows. MiGEC was used to process raw reads and extract unique molecular identifiers, and MiXCR was used to find CDR3 positions. For each individual, recombination models were inferred using an EM algorithm with the repgenHMM and IGoR tools. Shared clonotype analysis was performed with the tcR package in R, normalizing sharing by the product of cloneset sizes. To study raw recombination free of thymic and clonal selection effects, out-of-frame nonproductive sequences were analyzed. TCRdb took the public reads, trimmed them with fastp at Q25, ran MiXCR for clone calling and kept in-frame beta chains. Rows with a matching CDR3 protein are joined into one entry that keeps the most common DNA and genes. The V and J calls here are based on TCRdb, not the publication. A total of about 720,000 distinct CDR3 sequences appear in this sample, more than 6.5% of them only once. The ten largest clones add up to 0.75% to 1% of the sample.

For CDR1 and CDR2, the germline V gene lists LGHNA and YSLEER. Taken from cysteine to phenylalanine, the CDR3 has 16 residues. Only CDR3 DNA is held: 48 bases, read in frame from base 1. V ends up 4 bases short and J 3 bases short, with an unmatched junction base count of 5. These same data were also listed under a study on yellow fever vaccine responses in identical twins. The second paper states: The authors reported that the T cell response to vaccination in identical twins appeared partly convergent and partly personalized. Focusing on identical twins, the study followed the T cell clones that responded to the vaccine, and did so with precision.

In this chain, TRBV4-3 is recombined with TRBJ2-7; 14 junctional bases match TRBD2. This clonotype was sampled from a woman between 18 and 29 years old in good health. Sequencing was done on a sample of PBMCs. The CDR3 reads as follows: CASSLRLAGGFYEQYF. The nucleotide sequence reads as follows: TGCGCCAGCAGCCTTCGACTAGCGGGAGGGTTCTACGAGCAGTACTTC.